The clone carrying this TCR beta chain was recorded many times. Construction of the TCR beta libraries employed iRepertoire HTBI primers in conjunction with Arm-PCR of CDR3 regions. TCRdb processed the multiplex PCR reads anew with MiXCR; each CDR3 protein has one entry. The sample lists around 400,000 distinct CDR3 sequences, approximately 16% occurring once. This sample was taken from a study of regulatory T cells in long-lasting Graves disease. Time point: newly diagnosed GD, antithyroid drugs for less than 3 months. PBMC-extracted RNA yielded the TCR library. V shed 4 bases and J shed 2 bases, with 13 bases lying between them. The germline gives CDR1 GTSNPN, CDR2 SVGIG (reference sequence). The CDR3 loop spans 14 amino acids. The same sample was also studied in work on T cells in Graves' hyperthyroidism and ophthalmopathy. That report adds: It was a median about 6 months before onset that the model predicted ophthalmopathy.

This TCR derives from a woman between 40 and 50 years old with Graves disease. Sequenced here: peripheral blood mononuclear cells (PBMCs), sampled at new diagnosis, from a patient treated with antithyroid drugs. The rearrangement uses TRBV30 and TRBJ2-3; D tentatively reads TRBD1 or TRBD2 (5 bases each). CDR3 in DNA: TGTGCCTGGACGTGGGGGATCAACACAGATACGCAGTATTTT. It codes for CAWTWGINTDTQYF.